This T cell receptor beta chain appears in the sequencing data of a study of beta chain features in type 1 diabetes. General study findings and limits: Moderate but significant shortening of TCRB CDR3s was recorded in all four CD4+ subsets from Type 1 diabetes patients. Individuals with type 1 diabetes displayed fewer insertions and more deletions at VDJ junctions.

This clone was seen a few times. Its antigen remains unidentified. Expressed TCRB transcripts got sequenced, as all isolated RNA was reverse transcribed. Profiled with immunoSEQ multiplex PCR; TCRdb holds only in-frame clones, not every one. Counted here are about 330,000 clones, 11% occurring once; the ten biggest clones make up about 0.015%. V was pared by 4 bases and J by 4 bases, with 8 bases of the junction left unmatched. CDR1 and CDR2 (germline): MGHRA, YSYEKL. CDR3 length: 16 amino acids. This clonotype was sampled from a woman in her 30s in good health. The material sequenced was naive CD4+ T cells from blood. This sequence joins TRBV4-1 and TRBJ2-7; 12 bases line up with TRBD1. CDR3 loop: CASSPGQGASGYEQYF. CDR3 DNA sequence: TGCGCCAGCAGCCCGGGACAGGGGGCGTCGGGATACGAGCAGTACTTC.